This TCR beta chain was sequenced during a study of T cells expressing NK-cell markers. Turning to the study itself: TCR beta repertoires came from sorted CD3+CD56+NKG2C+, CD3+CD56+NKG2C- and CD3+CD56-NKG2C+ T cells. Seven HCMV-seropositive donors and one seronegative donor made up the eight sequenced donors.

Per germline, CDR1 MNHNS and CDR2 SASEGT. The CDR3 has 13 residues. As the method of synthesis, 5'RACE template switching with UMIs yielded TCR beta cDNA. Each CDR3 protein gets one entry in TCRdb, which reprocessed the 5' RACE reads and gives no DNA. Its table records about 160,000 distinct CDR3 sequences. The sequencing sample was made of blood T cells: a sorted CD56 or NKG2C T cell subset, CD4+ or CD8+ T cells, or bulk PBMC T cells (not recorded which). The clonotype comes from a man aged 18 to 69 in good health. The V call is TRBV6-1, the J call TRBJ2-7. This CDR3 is CASSDGQNYEQYF.